The 30 T cell receptor beta chains listed next were all sequenced from one sample in a study of Ad26.COV2.S vaccination and SARS-CoV-2 variants. Documented treatment: around 19 received Ad26.COV2.S at low or high dose, single or two shots; about five received placebo; per-sample allocation not given. All samples were drawn on day 63, counting from the first vaccine or placebo injection. Clones were read by immunoSEQ multiplex PCR, and TCRdb kept only the in-frame ones, dropping some. This sample yields 400,000 to 450,000 clones, of which around 93% are seen a single time; around 1.7% belongs to the top ten. This specimen was peripheral blood, taken in a trial of Ad26.COV2.S vaccine versus placebo. These TCRs come from a person aged 18-65 years who received the Ad26.COV2.S COVID-19 vaccine or a placebo.

This clone came up once. The rearrangement uses TRBV7-9 and TRBJ1-1; 9 nucleotides align to TRBD1. CDR1 is SEHNR and CDR2 is FQNEAQ in the germline V gene (reference sequence). Unmatched junction bases numbered 4, after V lost 3 bases and J lost 2 bases. The CDR3 length is 15 residues. CDR3: CASSFGQGINTEAFF. CDR3 in DNA: TGTGCCAGCAGCTTCGGACAGGGGATTAACACTGAAGCTTTCTTT.

This rearrangement joins TRBV7-9 to TRBJ1-2, with TRBD1 matching over 7 bases. J was trimmed by 0 bases and V by 5 bases; bases with no gene match: 6. Germline V gene sequence: CDR1 SEHNR, CDR2 FQNEAQ (reference sequence). This CDR3 comprises 15 residues. The CDR3 nucleotides read TGTGCCAGCAGCCTAGACAGGGCCGCTAACTATGGCTACACCTTC. It is translated as CASSLDRAANYGYTF.

The chain joins TRBV19 to TRBJ2-1, with TRBD1 matching over 9 bases. The CDR3 has 14 amino acids. Trimming took 7 bases from V and 2 from J; bases not matched to a gene: 3. Germline lookup yields CDR1 LNHDA and CDR2 SQIVND (reference sequence). The CDR3 loop is CASTGDRAYNEQFF. CDR3 nucleotide sequence: TGTGCCAGTACCGGGGACAGGGCCTACAATGAGCAGTTCTTC. Filled out from reference TRBV19 and TRBJ2-1, the complete variable domain reads DGGITQSPKYLFRKEGQNVTLSCEQNLNHDAMYWYRQDPGQGLRLIYYSQIVNDFQKGDIAEGYSVSREKKESFPLTVTSAQKNPTAFYLCASTGDRAYNEQFFGPGTRLTVL.

Written as DNA, the CDR3 is TGTGCCAGCAGCTCCCGACAGGGCCCCGAAAAACTGTTTTTT. Its protein is CASSSRQGPEKLFF. The chain carries TRBV9 and TRBJ1-4; TRBD1 aligns across 7 bases. The CDR3 has 14 amino acids. The germline CDR1 and CDR2 sequences are SGDLS and YYNGEE. V was clipped by 4 bases and J by 8 bases; unmatched bases: 8.

The genes are TRBV7-9 and TRBJ2-7, with 7 bases that match TRBD1. This CDR3 contains 14 residues. Germline lookup yields CDR1 SEHNR and CDR2 FQNEAQ (reference sequence). Trimming took 4 bases from V and 2 from J; bases not matched to a gene: 5. The CDR3 region has the DNA TGTGCCAGCAGCTCGACAGGGATGCCCTACGAGCAGTACTTC. Protein sequence: CASSSTGMPYEQYF.

The chain is built from TRBV30 and TRBJ1-5, with TRBD1 as a possible D gene (5 bases). V gave up 0 bases and J gave up 0 bases, with 12 bases separating them. This CDR3 has 16 residues. The germline V gene has CDR1 GTSNPN and CDR2 SVGIG (reference sequence). The CDR3 is CAWSVAETASNQPQHF. The DNA for the CDR3 is TGTGCCTGGAGTGTAGCTGAGACAGCTAGCAATCAGCCCCAGCATTTT.

Turning to this clone: Other DNA sequences in the same sample also yield this CDR3. The V gene is TRBV4-3, the J gene TRBJ1-1; perhaps TRBD1 as D (6 bases). Trimming took off 0 bases at V and 2 bases at J, with 7 bases between the two ends. The CDR3 consists of 14 residues. From germline, CDR1 is LGHNA and CDR2 YSLEER. The CDR3, as DNA: TGCGCCAGCAGCCAAGACAGGGGAAACACTGAAGCTTTCTTT. Translation: CASSQDRGNTEAFF.

A few counts support this clone. The rearrangement joins TRBV10-1 to TRBJ1-5; no clear D. V lost 8 bases and J 5 bases, leaving 10 bases between the germline ends. CDR1 and CDR2 (germline): WNHNN, SYGVQD (reference sequence). The CDR3 has 12 residues. DNA of the CDR3: TGCGCCAGCGGGCTTGAATATCAGCCCCAGCATTTT. As protein: CASGLEYQPQHF.

The chain has TRBV2 and TRBJ2-3, with 9 bases lining up with TRBD2. The J segment lost 0 bases and the V segment lost 5 bases, leaving 6 bases of the junction unmatched. The germline gives CDR1 SNHLY, CDR2 FYNNEI. This CDR3 has 16 amino acids. CDR3 sequence: CASSQTSGRSTDTQYF. CDR3 DNA sequence: TGTGCCAGCAGTCAAACTAGCGGGCGGAGCACAGATACGCAGTATTTT.

This rearrangement joins TRBV6-5 to TRBJ1-1; D remains unclear. The CDR3 loop spans 14 amino acids. CDR1 MNHEY and CDR2 SVGAGI come from the germline V gene. The V and J ends lost 6 bases and 5 bases respectively, with 16 bases between them. The CDR3 spells CASRLLTLATEAFF. The CDR3 DNA follows: TGTGCCAGCAGATTATTAACCCTGGCAACTGAAGCTTTCTTT.

The chain joins TRBV28 to TRBJ2-4; tentatively, D is TRBD2 (7 bases). This CDR3 has 17 residues. Trimming shortened V by 4 bases and J by 6 bases, and 22 bases separated the two germline ends. Germline V gives CDR1 MDHEN, CDR2 SYDVKM. The DNA for the CDR3 is TGTGCCAGCAGTTCCCCCGCGTTCCAGGGGAGGGGAAACATTCAGTACTTC. This translates into CASSSPAFQGRGNIQYF.

This clone was counted a single time. The genes are TRBV6-6 and TRBJ1-1, with D perhaps TRBD1 (5 bases). The CDR3 has 13 residues. Germline CDR1 MNHNY, CDR2 SVGAGI (reference sequence). The V gene lost 0 bases and the J gene lost 4 bases, with 6 bases spanning the gap. CDR3 sequence (DNA): TGTGCCAGCAGTTACTCGGGGGGCACTGAAGCTTTCTTT. This gives the protein CASSYSGGTEAFF.

V is TRBV4-1 and J is TRBJ1-4; D possibly corresponds to TRBD1 (5 bases). CDR1 and CDR2 from the germline V gene are MGHRA and YSYEKL. This CDR3 has 17 residues. The germline V and J ends were trimmed by 2 bases and 3 bases, with 16 bases remaining between them. The CDR3: CASSQRGWGGPNEKLFF. The CDR3 nucleotides read TGCGCCAGCAGCCAAAGAGGGTGGGGGGGTCCTAATGAAAAACTGTTTTTT.

The J gene is TRBJ1-2, the V gene TRBV6-2 or TRBV6-3; the D gene is possibly TRBD1 (6 bases). Germline-derived CDR1 and CDR2 are MNHEY and SVGEGT. This CDR3 is 15 amino acids long. The V end lost 2 bases, the J end lost 4 bases, and 14 bases lay between the germline ends. CDR3 DNA sequence: TGTGCCAGCAGTTACCCAGGGGACTATGTCTATGGCTACACCTTC. This encodes CASSYPGDYVYGYTF.

The chain carries TRBV30 and TRBJ2-3; 7 positions match TRBD1. The CDR3 totals 16 residues. The germline V gene encodes CDR1 GTSNPN and CDR2 SVGIG (reference sequence). J lost 1 base, V lost 3 bases, and 10 bases had no gene match. CDR3 protein: CAWSAWTGGGTDTQYF. The CDR3 DNA sequence: TGTGCCTGGAGCGCGTGGACAGGTGGGGGCACAGATACGCAGTATTTT.

The chain has TRBV5-4 and TRBJ1-2; no clear D. Trimming stripped 0 bases from V and 5 bases from J, with 11 bases between. CDR1 and CDR2 from the germline V gene are SGHNT and YYREEE (reference sequence). This CDR3 has 14 residues. The CDR3 is CASSLEGSTYGYTF. CDR3 sequence (DNA): TGTGCCAGCAGCTTGGAGGGCAGCACGTATGGCTACACCTTC.

The chain recombines TRBV4-1 with TRBJ1-5, with D possibly TRBD1 on 5 matching bases. Germline CDR1 is MGHRA and CDR2 is YSYEKL. The CDR3 is made up of 18 amino acids. The V end was cut by 2 bases, the J end by 1 base, with 18 bases between. The CDR3 nucleotides are TGCGCCAGCAGCCAATCGGAGAGCGGGAAGGGGAGCAATCAGCCCCAGCATTTT. This encodes CASSQSESGKGSNQPQHF.

As to this clone: The same CDR3 can be traced to other DNA sequences in this sample. The V and J genes are TRBV9 and TRBJ1-2; D is ambiguous. Germline lookup yields CDR1 SGDLS and CDR2 YYNGEE. The germline V and J ends were trimmed by 0 bases and 2 bases, with 5 bases remaining between them. The CDR3 contains 13 residues. The CDR3 nucleotides read TGTGCCAGCAGCGTAGGCACAAACTATGGCTACACCTTC. Protein sequence: CASSVGTNYGYTF.

DNA for the CDR3: TGTGCCAGCAGTGAAAAAGAGGTCTATGGCTACACCTTC. Its protein is CASSEKEVYGYTF. The chain couples TRBV2 to TRBJ1-2; D not certain. The CDR3 contains 13 residues. Germline assignment: CDR1 SNHLY and CDR2 FYNNEI. With 2 bases removed from V and 4 bases from J, the gap between germline ends came to 8 bases.

The chain recombines TRBV11-2 with TRBJ2-5; 9 bases map to TRBD1. Germline V CDR1 and CDR2: SGHAT, FQNNGV. CDR3 length: 17 residues. V shed 1 base and J 5 bases; nucleotides not matched to a gene: 11. CDR3 sequence: CASSLGLGWDRVETQYF. The CDR3 nucleotides are TGTGCCAGCAGCTTAGGATTAGGGTGGGACAGGGTGGAGACCCAGTACTTC.

V and J are TRBV12-3 or TRBV12-4 and TRBJ2-3; 9 positions match TRBD1. This CDR3 is built from 13 residues. The junction had 6 bases not matched to a gene; V was cut back by 10 bases and J by 4 bases. CDR3 nucleotides: TGTGCCACCGGGACAGGGTATCCAGATACGCAGTATTTT. Its protein is CATGTGYPDTQYF.

This clone is a singleton in its sample. The genes are TRBV2 and TRBJ1-1, with D tentatively TRBD1 (6 bases). This CDR3 contains 14 residues. CDR1 SNHLY and CDR2 FYNNEI come from the germline V gene. Trimming shortened V by 9 bases and J by 1 base, and 15 bases separated the two germline ends. CDR3 sequence: CARRRGVSNTEAFF. For the CDR3, the DNA is TGTGCCAGACGTAGGGGGGTGTCGAACACTGAAGCTTTCTTT.

V and J are TRBV9 and TRBJ2-7, with D perhaps matching TRBD2 (6 bases). Germline V gene data show CDR1 as SGDLS and CDR2 as YYNGEE. CDR3 size: 15 residues. V lost 4 bases, J lost 2 bases, and 16 bases lay in between. CDR3 sequence reads: CASSPGGGPPYEQYF. The CDR3 region has the DNA TGTGCCAGCAGCCCCGGTGGAGGGCCCCCCTACGAGCAGTACTTC.

The chain carries TRBV10-3 and TRBJ2-1; a possible D gene is TRBD1 (5 bases). Looked up from germline, CDR1 is ENHRY and CDR2 is SYGVKD. CDR3 length: 19 amino acids. Trimming shortened V by 2 bases and J by 7 bases, and 27 bases separated the two germline ends. In nucleotides, the CDR3 is TGTGCCATCAGTGAGAGTTTCCAATTTAGGGGCAGGGATGGGAATGAGCAGTTCTTC. Translating gives CAISESFQFRGRDGNEQFF.

The chain carries TRBV5-8 and TRBJ1-1, with TRBD1 as a possible D gene (5 bases). The V end was cut by 2 bases, the J end by 1 base, with 15 bases between. CDR1 and CDR2 from the germline V gene are SGHTS and YDEGEE. The CDR3 loop spans 16 amino acids. In DNA, the CDR3 is TGTGCCAGCAGCTTCGGATCGGGGCGGCGGAACACTGAAGCTTTCTTT. Translated: CASSFGSGRRNTEAFF.

This clone was recorded only once. This chain joins TRBV7-9 and TRBJ1-1, with TRBD1 as a possible D gene (6 bases). Per germline, CDR1 SEHNR and CDR2 FQNEAQ (reference sequence). The V end lost 1 base, the J end lost 4 bases, and 10 bases lay between the germline ends. This CDR3 contains 14 residues. The CDR3 region is CASSLGPRGTEAFF. Written as DNA, the CDR3 is TGTGCCAGCAGCTTAGGGCCCAGGGGCACTGAAGCTTTCTTT.

J is TRBJ2-5 and V is TRBV2; 9 bases are shared with TRBD2. The CDR3 has 15 residues. Per germline, CDR1 SNHLY and CDR2 FYNNEI. With 4 bases clipped from V and 0 bases from J, the junction kept 3 bases outside the gene matches. The CDR3 spells CASSAQRGDQETQYF. The CDR3 region has the DNA TGTGCCAGCAGTGCCCAGCGGGGGGACCAAGAGACCCAGTACTTC. The full variable domain, rest sourced from reference TRBV2 and TRBJ2-5, is EPEVTQTPSHQVTQMGQEVILRCVPISNHLYFYWYRQILGQKVEFLVSFYNNEISEKSEIFDDQFSVERPDGSNFTLKIRSTKLEDSAMYFCASSAQRGDQETQYFGPGTRLLVL.

The V call is TRBV6-2 or TRBV6-3, the J call TRBJ1-6, with 10 bases fitting TRBD1. Unmatched junction bases numbered 5, after V lost 5 bases and J lost 10 bases. CDR1 and CDR2 from the germline V gene are MNHEY and SVGEGT. This CDR3 contains 14 residues. Here the CDR3 reads CASSPPGQGSPLHF. CDR3 nucleotide sequence: TGTGCCAGCAGTCCCCCGGGACAGGGGTCACCCCTCCACTTT.

This sequence joins TRBV21-1 and TRBJ2-6; TRBD1, as called in the table, went unchecked against the DNA. TRBV21-1 is an annotated pseudogene. There are 15 residues in the CDR3. Here the CDR3 DNA reads TGTGCCAGCCTGGTGGGGCAGTCTGGGGCCAACGTCCTGACTTTC. Encoded protein: CASLVGQSGANVLTF.

CDR3 amino acids: CATGPGLAGVEAQYF. As DNA, the CDR3 is TGTGCCACCGGACCGGGACTAGCGGGAGTCGAGGCCCAGTACTTC. V usage is TRBV24-1 and J usage is TRBJ2-5; 14 positions match TRBD2. CDR1 is KGHDR and CDR2 is SFDVKD in the germline V gene. The V gene end was trimmed by 9 bases and the J gene end by 9 bases; junction bases not matched to a gene: 11. CDR3 length: 15 residues.